This T cell receptor (beta chain) originates from a study of blood T cell repertoires in COVID-19. About the study: Acute-phase and convalescent COVID-19 samples originated in the United States, Italy and Spain.

Produced via immunoSEQ multiplex PCR; TCRdb's table is partial and in-frame only. The table records roughly 670,000 clones, 90% of them present only once. The V and J ends lost 4 bases and 1 base respectively, with 9 bases between them. Per the germline V gene, CDR1 is SGDLS and CDR2 is YYNGEE. The CDR3 spans 14 residues. The sample taken for sequencing was peripheral blood. The V and J genes are TRBV9 and TRBJ1-3; D might be TRBD1 (6 bases). The sequence was obtained from a woman between 18 and 29 years old with acute or convalescent COVID-19. CDR3 sequence: CASSPGTSGNTIYF. CDR3 coding DNA: TGTGCCAGCAGCCCCGGGACATCTGGAAACACCATATATTTT.